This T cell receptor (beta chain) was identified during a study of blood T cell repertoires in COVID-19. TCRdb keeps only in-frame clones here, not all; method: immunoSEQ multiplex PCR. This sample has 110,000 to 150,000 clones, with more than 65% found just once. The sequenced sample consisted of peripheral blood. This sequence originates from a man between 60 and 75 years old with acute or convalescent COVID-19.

The DNA for the CDR3 is TGTGCCAGCAGCTCGACACGGGGAAACACCATATATTTT. Amino acids: CASSSTRGNTIYF. This rearrangement joins TRBV14 to TRBJ1-3; no definite D call. Trimming stripped 5 bases from V and 4 bases from J, with 9 bases between. The germline CDR1 and CDR2 sequences are SGHDN and FVKESK. There are 13 residues in the CDR3.